Listed below are T cell receptor beta chains from one sample, sequenced in a study of shared clonotypes between healthy human individuals. Repertoires were generated with immunoSEQ multiplex PCR, while TCRdb's copy carries only in-frame clones and drops some. Among around 430,000 clones listed, about 85% were seen once. The sample taken for sequencing was PBMCs. Source of these receptors: a middle-aged woman in good health. Some clones in this sample may be carry-over from other donors' samples. CDR3s include the opening cysteine and the closing phenylalanine or tryptophan. The D gene is left open where the match is weak. Clone size is shown for a subset of rows, as once, few, many or a class of expanded clone.

d_call	clone_size	v_call	j_call	cdr3_aa	cdr3_nt
TRBD1	many	TRBV7-3	TRBJ1-5	CASSFGTGQPQHF	TGTGCCAGCAGCTTCGGGACAGGTCAGCCCCAGCATTTT
.	.	TRBV5-1	TRBJ1-2	CASSLDRGGDGGYTF	TGCGCCAGCAGCTTGGATCGAGGGGGTGATGGTGGCTACACCTTC
TRBD1	.	TRBV7-9	TRBJ2-7	CASSSDTGGWQYF	TGTGCCAGCAGCTCCGATACAGGGGGGTGGCAGTACTTC
.	.	TRBV6-6	TRBJ1-1	CASSTKHLMNTEAFF	TGTGCCAGCAGTACGAAACACCTAATGAACACTGAAGCTTTCTTT
.	.	TRBV18	TRBJ2-5	CASSPRLTEETQYF	TGTGCCAGCTCACCACGACTCACGGAAGAGACCCAGTACTTC
.	.	TRBV29-1	TRBJ2-5	CSVVRTDYPSSTQYF	TGCAGCGTTGTCAGGACGGACTACCCCAGTTCGACCCAGTACTTC
TRBD1	.	TRBV4-1	TRBJ2-1	CASSLTDRDISYNEQFF	TGCGCCAGCAGCCTGACCGACAGGGACATCTCCTACAATGAGCAGTTCTTC
.	.	TRBV6-1	TRBJ2-3	CASSEDTRSTDTQYF	TGTGCCAGCAGTGAAGATACTAGGAGCACAGATACGCAGTATTTT
.	few	TRBV11-2	TRBJ1-2	CASSSVSGRRPGYTF	TGTGCCAGCAGCTCTGTTTCAGGGAGGAGACCCGGCTACACCTTC
TRBD2	.	TRBV9	TRBJ2-7	CASSIGLAGAYEQYF	TGTGCCAGCAGCATAGGACTAGCGGGAGCCTACGAGCAGTACTTC
TRBD2	.	TRBV5-1	TRBJ2-3	CASSLALGEGWTDTQYF	TGCGCCAGCAGCTTGGCCTTGGGGGAGGGTTGGACAGATACGCAGTATTTT
.	.	TRBV2	TRBJ1-1	CASSDTEAFF	TGTGCCAGCAGCGACACTGAAGCTTTCTTT
.	once	TRBV20-1	TRBJ2-5	CSARRETQYF	TGCAGTGCTAGACGTGAGACCCAGTACTTC
.	.	TRBV2	TRBJ2-1	CASSEDVGEQFF	TGTGCCAGCAGTGAAGATGTAGGGGAGCAGTTCTTC
.	.	TRBV27	TRBJ1-5	CASSLSIQVDQPQHF	TGTGCCAGCAGTTTATCGATACAGGTAGATCAGCCCCAGCATTTT
.	.	TRBV7-3	TRBJ1-5	CASSLGAGNQPQHF	TGTGCCAGCAGCCTAGGGGCCGGTAATCAGCCCCAGCATTTT
.	.	TRBV6-1	TRBJ2-7	CASSTAAGGSYEQYF	TGTGCCAGCAGTACCGCCGCAGGGGGGTCCTACGAGCAGTACTTC
.	.	TRBV18	TRBJ2-7	CASSPDRQTYEQYF	TGTGCCAGCTCCCCAGACAGGCAAACCTACGAGCAGTACTTC
.	once	TRBV28	TRBJ1-1	CASSSPPGQGRAFF	TGTGCCAGCAGTTCCCCCCCGGGTCAGGGGAGGGCTTTCTTT
.	.	TRBV6-1	TRBJ1-1	CASRERSGYTEAFF	TGTGCCAGCAGGGAAAGGTCAGGGTACACTGAAGCTTTCTTT
.	.	TRBV7-2	TRBJ1-5	CASSLTGISNQPQHF	TGTGCCAGCAGCTTAACAGGGATCAGCAATCAGCCCCAGCATTTT
.	.	TRBV7-3	TRBJ2-7	CASSLGQGREQYF	TGTGCCAGCAGCTTAGGTCAGGGGCGGGAGCAGTACTTC
.	.	TRBV6-5	TRBJ2-3	CASSYSPYTQYF	TGTGCCAGCAGTTACTCACCCTATACGCAGTATTTT
.	.	TRBV25-1	TRBJ2-5	CASSEWAGETQYF	TGTGCCAGCAGTGAATGGGCGGGGGAGACCCAGTACTTC
.	.	TRBV5-4	TRBJ2-1	CASSLKLGDNEQFF	TGTGCCAGCAGCTTGAAACTAGGAGACAATGAGCAGTTCTTC
.	once	TRBV4-1	TRBJ1-2	CASSPPGQGRYGYTF	TGCGCCAGCAGCCCCCCTGGGCAGGGACGATATGGCTACACCTTC
.	.	TRBV7-8	TRBJ2-5	CASRPLGGRGETQYF	TGTGCCAGCAGGCCCCTGGGGGGCAGAGGAGAGACCCAGTACTTC